This T cell receptor (beta chain) was recovered during a study of T-cell memory formation after mild COVID-19. The study's findings and limits: Whereas later expanders leaned CD4+, clones contracting day 15 to 85 showed a balanced CD4/CD8 makeup.

TCRdb re-analysed the 5' RACE reads in MiXCR, keeping a single row per CDR3 protein. Of 200,000 to 250,000 distinct CDR3 sequences in the sample, more than 8% were seen once. For this clonotype: Its target is not known. One end of the junction is discordant with germline, which a read error may explain.

In germline, CDR1 is MGHRA, CDR2 YSYEKL. This CDR3 contains 15 residues. This receptor was taken from a man aged 18-30 years who had mild COVID-19 (a few samples of this study predate the infection). Cell type and time point are not known. The rearrangement links TRBV4-1 to TRBJ1-2; no definite D call. The material sequenced was PBMCs or a T cell subset sorted from them (not recorded which). CDR3 coding DNA: TGCGCCAGCAGGCAAGGATCCGTAGTTCTCTTGGGCTACACCTTC. It is translated as CASRQGSVVLLGYTF.